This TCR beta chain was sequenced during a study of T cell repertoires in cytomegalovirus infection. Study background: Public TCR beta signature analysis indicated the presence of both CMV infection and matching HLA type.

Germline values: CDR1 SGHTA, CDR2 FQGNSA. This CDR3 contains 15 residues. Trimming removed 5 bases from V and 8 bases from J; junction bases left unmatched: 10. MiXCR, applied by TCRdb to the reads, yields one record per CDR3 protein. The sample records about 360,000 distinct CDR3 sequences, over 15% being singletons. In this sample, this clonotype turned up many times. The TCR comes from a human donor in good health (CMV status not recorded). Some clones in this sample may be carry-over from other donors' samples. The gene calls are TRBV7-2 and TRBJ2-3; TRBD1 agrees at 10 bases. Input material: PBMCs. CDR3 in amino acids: CASSPPGQGWSTQYF. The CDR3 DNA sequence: TGTGCCAGCAGCCCGCCGGGACAGGGGTGGAGTACGCAGTATTTT.